This T cell receptor beta chain was profiled in a study of blood T cell repertoires in COVID-19. Study summary: COVID-19 samples, acute and convalescent, were from the United States, Italy and Spain. T cells, B-cell-depleted T cells, or PBMCs supplied cDNA or gDNA.

Authors' methods: Quantification of nucleated cells was approximated via reference gene primer amplification. Clones were read by immunoSEQ multiplex PCR, and TCRdb kept only the in-frame ones, dropping some. The V and J calls and clone size were taken over from that table, and D and trimming were inferred from the DNA. The sample yields about 18,000 clones, around 87% seen once. CDR3 length: 16 residues. V shed 0 bases and J shed 1 base, with 12 bases lying between them. Germline CDR1 KGHDR, CDR2 SFDVKD. This TCR derives from a human donor in a cohort sampled during active COVID-19. The sample was peripheral blood. The V gene is TRBV24-1, the J gene TRBJ2-7; D might be TRBD1 (5 bases). In nucleotides, the CDR3 is TGTGCCACCAGTGATTTGCAGGGCGCTACATCCTACGAGCAGTACTTC. It codes for CATSDLQGATSYEQYF.